The entry below describes one T cell receptor (beta chain). This sample is part of a study of blood T cell repertoires in COVID-19. Study context: Nucleic acid was either cDNA or gDNA, and it came from T cells, B-cell-depleted T cells, or PBMCs.

CDR3 length equals 14 residues. J lost 8 bases, V lost 3 bases, and 9 bases had no gene match. Germline-derived CDR1 and CDR2 are WNHNN and SYGVQD (reference sequence). Libraries were prepared by immunoSEQ multiplex PCR; TCRdb keeps only in-frame clonotypes and omits some of them. The table has several thousand clones, roughly 90% seen once. This TCR was sampled from a human donor in a cohort sampled during active COVID-19. The gene calls are TRBV10-1 and TRBJ2-5; 7 nucleotides agree with TRBD2. Sequenced input: peripheral blood. CDR3 region: CASSDGGRLSTQYF. In DNA form, the CDR3 reads TGCGCCAGCAGTGACGGCGGGAGATTGTCCACCCAGTACTTC.